The 10 T cell receptor beta chains listed next were all sequenced from one sample in a study of cytomegalovirus exposure and HLA in healthy donors. The study ran its PCR with 60 Vbeta and 13 Jbeta primers. TCRdb keeps only in-frame clones here, not all; method: immunoSEQ multiplex PCR. The sample shows under 130,000 clones, 65% to 85% of them seen only once. Specimen: PBMCs. These TCRs come from a male donor in good health and CMV-seronegative.

This clone was seen only once. This chain uses TRBV15 with TRBJ2-1; D uncertain. Trimming removed 5 bases from V and 7 bases from J, with 15 bases in between. Germline V gene data show CDR1 as LNHNV and CDR2 as YYDKDF (reference sequence). This CDR3 contains 14 residues. CDR3 protein: CATSLYSLNNEQFF. CDR3 nucleotides: TGTGCCACCAGCCTGTACAGCCTAAATAATGAGCAGTTCTTC.

The chain joins TRBV11-2 to TRBJ2-5; a possible D gene is TRBD1 (6 bases). CDR1 and CDR2 (germline): SGHAT, FQNNGV. V shed 1 base and J shed 5 bases, with 17 bases lying between them. This CDR3 is 16 amino acids long. The CDR3, as DNA: TGTGCCAGCAGCTTAGGGGTAGGGGGTGCGAGTGAGACCCAGTACTTC. It yields the protein CASSLGVGGASETQYF.

The rearrangement uses TRBV7-9 and TRBJ1-1, with unresolved D. The ends were cut back, 1 base at V and 6 bases at J, with 12 bases in the middle. Germline V gene lookup returns CDR1 SEHNR and CDR2 FQNEAQ (reference sequence). The CDR3 is 14 residues long. CDR3 sequence (DNA): TGTGCCAGCAGCTTAGATGGTCCAGATGCTGAAGCTTTCTTT. Its protein product is CASSLDGPDAEAFF.

The chain links TRBV7-6 to TRBJ2-3, with a tentative D call TRBD2 (6 bases). Trimming pared 4 bases from V and 2 bases from J, leaving 10 bases between. The germline gives CDR1 SGHVS, CDR2 FNYEAQ. This CDR3 is built from 14 residues. DNA of the CDR3: TGTGCCAGCAGCTCTACTAGCCTCACAGATACGCAGTATTTT. Amino acids: CASSSTSLTDTQYF.

This clone was detected a few times. The genes are TRBV7-2 and TRBJ2-3; 10 bases align to TRBD2. The germline V gene encodes CDR1 SGHTA and CDR2 FQGNSA. CDR3 length: 15 amino acids. V shed 1 base and J 6 bases; nucleotides not matched to a gene: 4. CDR3 sequence reads: CASSLVAGGGDTQYF. In DNA, the CDR3 is TGTGCCAGCAGCTTAGTAGCGGGGGGAGGGGATACGCAGTATTTT.

The rearrangement joins TRBV30 to TRBJ2-3; 7 bases agree with TRBD1. After removal of 8 bases from V and 1 base from J, the junction contained 3 bases not matched to a gene. The CDR3 sequence is 12 residues long. Germline CDR1 GTSNPN, CDR2 SVGIG (reference sequence). This CDR3 is CALGQGTDTQYF. DNA for the CDR3: TGTGCCCTCGGACAGGGCACAGATACGCAGTATTTT.

The gene calls are TRBV5-5 and TRBJ1-1; D perhaps matches TRBD1 (5 bases). This CDR3 is built from 17 residues. The germline V and J ends were trimmed by 2 bases and 6 bases, with 23 bases remaining between them. Germline-derived CDR1 and CDR2 are SGHKS and YYEKEE (reference sequence). This chain's CDR3 is CASSFHDGGPATAEAFF. The DNA for the CDR3 is TGTGCCAGCAGCTTCCACGACGGGGGACCCGCAACAGCTGAAGCTTTCTTT.

V usage is TRBV27 and J usage is TRBJ2-7; 7 bases are a match to TRBD2. V lost 3 bases to trimming and J lost 0 bases; unmatched junction nucleotides: 5. Per the germline V gene, CDR1 is MNHEY and CDR2 is SMNVEV (reference sequence). The CDR3 contains 15 residues. CDR3 DNA: TGTGCCAGCAGTTTTGGTAGCGGGCTCTCCTACGAGCAGTACTTC. It codes for CASSFGSGLSYEQYF.

The chain carries TRBV7-7 and TRBJ2-2, with 7 bases identical to TRBD2. The CDR3 contains 15 residues. The V segment lost 5 bases and the J segment 5 bases; nucleotides outside the gene matches: 8. Germline V gene lookup returns CDR1 SSHAT and CDR2 FNYEAQ (reference sequence). CDR3 amino acids: CASSVAGVGTGELFF. For the CDR3, the DNA is TGTGCCAGCAGCGTCGCGGGAGTGGGTACCGGGGAGCTGTTTTTT.

The V call is TRBV27, the J call TRBJ1-1, with 9 bases identical to TRBD1. From germline, CDR1 is MNHEY and CDR2 SMNVEV (reference sequence). V lost 7 bases and J lost 1; bases outside the gene matches: 1. The CDR3 totals 13 residues. CDR3 sequence: CASNRGPNTEAFF. CDR3 bases: TGTGCCAGCAACAGGGGGCCGAACACTGAAGCTTTCTTT.